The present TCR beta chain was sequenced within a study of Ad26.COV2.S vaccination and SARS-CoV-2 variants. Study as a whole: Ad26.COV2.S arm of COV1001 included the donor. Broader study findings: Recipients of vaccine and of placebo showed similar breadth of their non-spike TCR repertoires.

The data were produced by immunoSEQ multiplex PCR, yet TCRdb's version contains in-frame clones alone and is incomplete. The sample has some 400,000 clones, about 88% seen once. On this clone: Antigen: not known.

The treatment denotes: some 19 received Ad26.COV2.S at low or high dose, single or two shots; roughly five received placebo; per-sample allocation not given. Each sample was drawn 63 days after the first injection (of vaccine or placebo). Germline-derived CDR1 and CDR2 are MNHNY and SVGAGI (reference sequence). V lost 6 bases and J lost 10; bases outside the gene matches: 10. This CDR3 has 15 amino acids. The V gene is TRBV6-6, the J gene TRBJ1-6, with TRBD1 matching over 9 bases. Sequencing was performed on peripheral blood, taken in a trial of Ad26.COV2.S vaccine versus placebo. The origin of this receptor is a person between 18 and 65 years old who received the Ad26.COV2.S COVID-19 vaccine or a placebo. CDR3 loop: CASRPDRGDVSPLHF. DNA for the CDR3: TGTGCCAGCAGACCGGACAGGGGAGATGTGTCACCCCTCCACTTT.